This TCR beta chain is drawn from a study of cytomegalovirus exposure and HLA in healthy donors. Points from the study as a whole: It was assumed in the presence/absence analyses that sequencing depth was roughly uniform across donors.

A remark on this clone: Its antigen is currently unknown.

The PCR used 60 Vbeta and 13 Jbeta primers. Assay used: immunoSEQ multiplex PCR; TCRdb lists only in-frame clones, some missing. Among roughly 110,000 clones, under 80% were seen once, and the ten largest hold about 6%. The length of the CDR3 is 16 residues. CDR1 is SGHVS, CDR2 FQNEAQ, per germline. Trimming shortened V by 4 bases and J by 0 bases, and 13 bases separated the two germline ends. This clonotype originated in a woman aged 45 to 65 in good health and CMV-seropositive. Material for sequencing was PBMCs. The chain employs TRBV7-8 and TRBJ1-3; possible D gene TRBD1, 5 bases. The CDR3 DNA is TGTGCCAGCAGCTGGTTCGGCAGGGACTCTGGAAACACCATATATTTT. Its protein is CASSWFGRDSGNTIYF. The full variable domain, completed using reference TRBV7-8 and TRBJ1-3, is GAGVSQSPRYKVAKRGQDVALRCDPISGHVSLFWYQQALGQGPEFLTYFQNEAQLDKSGLPSDRFFAERPEGSVSTLKIQRTQQEDSAVYLCASSWFGRDSGNTIYFGEGSWLTVV.